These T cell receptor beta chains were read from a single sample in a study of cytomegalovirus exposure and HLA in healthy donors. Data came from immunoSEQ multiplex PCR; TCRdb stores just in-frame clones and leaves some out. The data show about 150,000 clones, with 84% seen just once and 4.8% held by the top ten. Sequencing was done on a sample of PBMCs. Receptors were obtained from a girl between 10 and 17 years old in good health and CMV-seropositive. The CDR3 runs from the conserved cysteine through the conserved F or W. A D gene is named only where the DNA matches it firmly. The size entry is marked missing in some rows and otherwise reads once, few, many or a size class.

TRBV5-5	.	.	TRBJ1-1	CASSLGRGGANTEAFF	TGTGCCAGCAGCTTGGGAAGGGGGGGGGCGAACACTGAAGCTTTCTTT
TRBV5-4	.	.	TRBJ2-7	CASSFTQGGADEQYF	TGTGCCAGCAGCTTCACGCAAGGGGGGGCAGACGAGCAGTACTTC
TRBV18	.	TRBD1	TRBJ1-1	CASSYPTGKDGTEAFF	TGTGCCAGCTCATATCCGACAGGGAAGGATGGCACTGAAGCTTTCTTT
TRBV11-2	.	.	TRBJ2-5	CASTSGAQVLRETQYF	TGTGCCAGCACCAGTGGGGCCCAGGTGTTAAGAGAGACCCAGTACTTC
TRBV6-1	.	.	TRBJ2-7	CASSVQGWGEQYF	TGTGCCAGCAGCGTACAGGGATGGGGCGAGCAGTACTTC
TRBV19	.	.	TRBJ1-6	CASSLGPGGSPLHF	TGTGCCAGTAGTCTCGGCCCGGGGGGATCACCCCTCCACTTT
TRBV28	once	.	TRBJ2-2	CASSLVEPGTGELFF	TGTGCCAGCAGTTTAGTTGAGCCGGGCACCGGGGAGCTGTTTTTT
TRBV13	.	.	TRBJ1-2	CASSPGSNYGYTF	TGTGCCAGCAGCCCCGGGAGTAACTATGGCTACACCTTC
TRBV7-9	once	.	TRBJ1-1	CASSPPPGNTEAFF	TGTGCCAGCAGCCCTCCACCAGGGAACACTGAAGCTTTCTTT
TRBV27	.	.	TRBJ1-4	CASSPRTGLREKLFF	TGTGCCAGCAGTCCGAGGACGGGGTTGCGTGAAAAACTGTTTTTT
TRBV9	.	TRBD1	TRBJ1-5	CASSVGQGNQPQHF	TGTGCCAGCAGCGTAGGACAGGGAAATCAGCCCCAGCATTTT
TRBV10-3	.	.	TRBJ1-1	CAALDTFTEAFF	TGTGCCGCCCTGGACACCTTCACTGAAGCTTTCTTT
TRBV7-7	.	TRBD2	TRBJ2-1	CASSSTTSGGVYNEQFF	TGTGCTAGCAGCTCAACGACTAGCGGGGGGGTGTACAATGAGCAGTTCTTC
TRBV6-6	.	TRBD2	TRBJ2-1	CASSRTSGGNEQFF	TGTGCCAGCAGTCGGACTAGCGGGGGGAATGAGCAGTTCTTC
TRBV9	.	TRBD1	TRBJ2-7	CASSAGTGGMYEQYF	TGTGCCAGCAGCGCTGGGACAGGGGGTATGTACGAGCAGTACTTC
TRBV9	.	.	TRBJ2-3	CASSPYAQGPDTQYF	TGTGCCAGCAGCCCATACGCCCAGGGCCCAGATACGCAGTATTTT
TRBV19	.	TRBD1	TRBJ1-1	CASTWTGGTTEAFF	TGTGCCAGTACTTGGACAGGGGGAACCACTGAAGCTTTCTTT
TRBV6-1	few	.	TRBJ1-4	CASSEAPGPTNEKLFF	TGTGCCAGCAGTGAAGCTCCAGGTCCAACTAATGAAAAACTGTTTTTT
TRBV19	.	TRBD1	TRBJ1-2	CASSTGGQGVDGYTF	TGTGCCAGTAGTACCGGAGGACAGGGGGTAGACGGCTACACCTTC
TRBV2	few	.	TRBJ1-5	CASSVSLQGYSNQPQHF	TGTGCCAGCAGTGTCTCCCTCCAGGGTTATAGCAATCAGCCCCAGCATTTT